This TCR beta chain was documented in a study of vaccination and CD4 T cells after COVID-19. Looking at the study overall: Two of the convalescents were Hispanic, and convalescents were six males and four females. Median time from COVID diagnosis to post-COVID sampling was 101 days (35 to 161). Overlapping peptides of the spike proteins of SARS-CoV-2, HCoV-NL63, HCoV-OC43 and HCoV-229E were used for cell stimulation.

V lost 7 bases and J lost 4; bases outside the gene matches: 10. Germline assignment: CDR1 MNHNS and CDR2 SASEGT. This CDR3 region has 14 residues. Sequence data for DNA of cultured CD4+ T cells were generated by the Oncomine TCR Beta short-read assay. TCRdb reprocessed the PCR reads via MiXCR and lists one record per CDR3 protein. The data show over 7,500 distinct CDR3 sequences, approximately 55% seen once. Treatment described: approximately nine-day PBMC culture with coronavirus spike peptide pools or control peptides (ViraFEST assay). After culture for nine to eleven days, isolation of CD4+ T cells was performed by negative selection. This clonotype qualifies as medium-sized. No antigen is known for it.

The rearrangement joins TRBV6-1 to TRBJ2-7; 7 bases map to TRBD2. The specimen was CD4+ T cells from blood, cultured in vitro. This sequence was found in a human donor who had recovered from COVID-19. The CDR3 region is CASTDVRGVYEQYF. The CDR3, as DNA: TGTGCCAGCACCGACGTCCGGGGGGTGTACGAGCAGTACTTC.